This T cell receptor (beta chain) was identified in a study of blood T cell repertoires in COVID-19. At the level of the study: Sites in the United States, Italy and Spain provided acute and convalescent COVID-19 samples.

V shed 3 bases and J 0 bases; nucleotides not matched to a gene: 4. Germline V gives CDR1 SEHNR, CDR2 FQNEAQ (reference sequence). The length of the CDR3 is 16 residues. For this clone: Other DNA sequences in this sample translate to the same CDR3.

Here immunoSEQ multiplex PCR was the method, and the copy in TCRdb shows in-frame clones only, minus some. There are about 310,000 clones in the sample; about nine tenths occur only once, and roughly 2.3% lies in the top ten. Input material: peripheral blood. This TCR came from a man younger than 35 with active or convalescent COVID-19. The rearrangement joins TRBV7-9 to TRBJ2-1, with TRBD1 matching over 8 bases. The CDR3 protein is CASSLRQGSSYNEQFF. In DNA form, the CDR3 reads TGTGCCAGCAGCTTGCGACAGGGGAGCTCCTACAATGAGCAGTTCTTC.